This entry is about one TCR beta chain. The target antigen is unknown. These data come from a study of cytotoxic CD8 clonotypes in ibrutinib-treated CLL. Regarding the study as a whole: Treatment saw public clonotypes, which were uncommon, either contract or stay stable.

T cells were sequenced at a targeted depth of 1 in 200,000 to 1 in 1 million. The method was immunoSEQ multiplex PCR; TCRdb's version includes in-frame clones alone and lacks a portion of them. The sample has approximately 45,000 clones, 60% to 75% seen once. V was pared by 4 bases and J by 1 base, with 11 bases between. CDR3 size: 14 residues. Germline V lookup: CDR1 SGHNT, CDR2 YYREEE (reference sequence). The sequence was obtained from a human donor with chronic lymphocytic leukemia. This chain uses TRBV5-4 with TRBJ1-2; possible D gene TRBD1, 6 bases. The material sequenced was PBMCs, taken after 12 months of ibrutinib treatment. The CDR3 loop reads CASSAGTNNYGYTF. The CDR3 region has the DNA TGTGCCAGCAGCGCCGGGACAAATAACTATGGCTACACCTTC.